What follows are 25 T cell receptor beta chains derived from one specimen sequenced in a study of blood T cell repertoires in COVID-19. Assay: immunoSEQ multiplex PCR; the TCRdb copy retains only in-frame clones and omits some. The top ten clones hold around 2.1% of a sample with around 100,000 clones, more than 85% of them seen once. The sequenced sample was peripheral blood. The receptors shown here come from a middle-aged man with active COVID-19.

The chain links TRBV5-1 to TRBJ1-1; D unresolved. Per germline, CDR1 SGHRS and CDR2 YFSETQ. V was pared by 2 bases and J by 3 bases, with 32 bases between. CDR3 size: 21 residues. In DNA, the CDR3 is TGCGCCAGCAGCTTACTTCCCTTCAGGCGGAAGAGTGGATTCGGGGACACTGAAGCTTTCTTT. Translated: CASSLLPFRRKSGFGDTEAFF.

This chain links TRBV7-9 with TRBJ2-7; D unclear. The CDR3 runs to 13 residues. Germline V CDR1 and CDR2: SEHNR, FQNEAQ (reference sequence). Trimming left V 5 bases short and J 5 bases short, with 13 bases between. CDR3 loop: CASSHTDGDEQYF. The CDR3 DNA reads as TGTGCCAGCAGCCATACTGACGGAGACGAGCAGTACTTC.

This chain joins TRBV7-9 and TRBJ2-7; unclear D gene. Germline loops: CDR1 SEHNR, CDR2 FQNEAQ (reference sequence). V was trimmed by 1 base and J by 3 bases, leaving 7 bases between them. The CDR3 loop spans 13 amino acids. As DNA, the CDR3 is TGTGCCAGCAGCTTAGTCTCAGGCTACGAGCAGTACTTC. It specifies CASSLVSGYEQYF.

The gene calls are TRBV4-2 and TRBJ1-1, with a possible D match to TRBD1 (6 bases). This CDR3 is built from 15 residues. V was pared by 7 bases and J by 0 bases, with 15 bases between. Germline CDR1 is LGHNA and CDR2 is YNFKEQ. CDR3 sequence (DNA): TGTGCCAGCAAAAAACAGGGAGAAATGAACACTGAAGCTTTCTTT. Residues: CASKKQGEMNTEAFF.

J is TRBJ2-3 and V is TRBV19, with unresolved D. The germline CDR1 and CDR2 sequences are LNHDA and SQIVND (reference sequence). The length of the CDR3 is 14 residues. With 7 bases removed from V and 4 bases from J, the gap between germline ends came to 15 bases. The CDR3, as DNA: TGTGCCAGTAAGAACTCCTTCATCCCAGATACGCAGTATTTT. Its protein is CASKNSFIPDTQYF.

Written as DNA, the CDR3 is TGTGCCAGCAGGAGAAGACAGGGGGCGCCCGATGGCTACACCTTC. This sequence encodes CASRRRQGAPDGYTF. This chain connects TRBV2 to TRBJ1-2, with 10 bases that match TRBD1. The germline V gene encodes CDR1 SNHLY and CDR2 FYNNEI. This CDR3 comprises 15 residues. V was pared by 6 bases and J by 6 bases, with 10 bases of the junction left unmatched.

This chain uses TRBV9 with TRBJ1-6; possible D gene TRBD1, 5 bases. Germline V gives CDR1 SGDLS, CDR2 YYNGEE. The CDR3 loop spans 14 amino acids. V lost 0 bases, J lost 12 bases, and 13 bases lay in between. CDR3 nucleotides: TGTGCCAGCAGCGTAGGGGGGGGTTTCGGACCCCTCCACTTT. Translating gives CASSVGGGFGPLHF.

This chain connects TRBV5-1 to TRBJ2-1, with a possible D match to TRBD1 (5 bases). CDR1 is SGHRS, CDR2 YFSETQ, per germline. Trimming removed 5 bases from V and 8 bases from J, with 20 bases in between. CDR3 length equals 15 residues. The CDR3 sequence: CASRQDVVSRDEQFF. The CDR3 DNA follows: TGCGCCAGCAGACAGGACGTAGTCTCTAGGGATGAGCAGTTCTTC.

This clone was recorded once. This chain links TRBV7-6 with TRBJ1-2; perhaps TRBD1 as D (6 bases). The CDR3 has 15 residues. V was trimmed by 1 base and J by 4 bases, leaving 13 bases between them. CDR1 is SGHVS and CDR2 is FNYEAQ in the germline V gene. Here the CDR3 DNA reads TGTGCCAGCAGCTTAGGTCCGGGGACAAGCTATGGCTACACCTTC. It codes for CASSLGPGTSYGYTF.

The chain has TRBV28 and TRBJ1-4; 7 positions match TRBD1. This CDR3 comprises 18 residues. The germline V gene has CDR1 MDHEN and CDR2 SYDVKM. J was trimmed by 0 bases and V by 5 bases; bases with no gene match: 12. The CDR3 bases are TGTGCCAGCAGTCCGGACAGGCTCTTTGTGGCAACTAATGAAAAACTGTTTTTT. Its translation is CASSPDRLFVATNEKLFF. Full variable domain (missing parts from reference TRBV28 and TRBJ1-4): DVKVTQSSRYLVKRTGEKVFLECVQDMDHENMFWYRQDPGLGLRLIYFSYDVKMKEKGDIPEGYSVSREKKERFSLILESASTNQTSMYLCASSPDRLFVATNEKLFFGSGTQLSVL.

This clone was seen only once. The CDR3 region has the DNA TGTGCCAGCAGCCAGGGACAGGCGCTTAGTGAAAAACTGTTTTTT. Amino acids: CASSQGQALSEKLFF. The chain combines TRBV5-5 with TRBJ1-4, with TRBD1 matching over 8 bases. There are 15 residues in the CDR3. The V gene's germline CDR1 is SGHKS and CDR2 YYEKEE (reference sequence). With 4 bases clipped from V and 7 bases from J, the junction kept 9 bases outside the gene matches.

The chain links TRBV10-2 to TRBJ1-2; TRBD1 matches 10 bases. V trimming: 5 bases; J trimming: 8 bases; junction bases outside the gene matches: 8. Germline CDR1 reads WSHSY; CDR2 reads SAAADI. This CDR3 has 14 amino acids. CDR3 residues: CASSNTGTGDGYTF. CDR3 coding DNA: TGCGCCAGCAGTAACACCGGGACAGGGGACGGCTACACCTTC.

The chain couples TRBV19 to TRBJ2-5; D uncertain. The germline V gene has CDR1 LNHDA and CDR2 SQIVND (reference sequence). The germline V and J ends were trimmed by 1 base and 4 bases, with 13 bases remaining between them. This CDR3 comprises 15 residues. The CDR3 sequence is CASSIGLLPRETQYF. The CDR3 bases are TGTGCCAGTAGTATAGGGCTCCTTCCTAGAGAGACCCAGTACTTC.

V is TRBV6-4 and J is TRBJ1-2; TRBD1 aligns across 8 bases. CDR1 and CDR2 (germline): MRHNA, SNTAGT. Trimming cost V 8 bases and J 6 bases; bases outside gene matches: 8. The CDR3 is 13 amino acids. The CDR3 DNA sequence: TGTGCCAGCTCACCGACAGGGGAGAATGGCTACACCTTC. Protein sequence: CASSPTGENGYTF.

The V gene is TRBV27, the J gene TRBJ2-3, with TRBD1 as a possible D gene (6 bases). From germline, CDR1 is MNHEY and CDR2 SMNVEV (reference sequence). The CDR3 loop spans 13 amino acids. Trimming removed 8 bases from V and 1 base from J, with 10 bases in between. The CDR3 coding sequence is TGTGCCAGCCTTCGGACAGGCACAGATACGCAGTATTTT. Protein: CASLRTGTDTQYF.

This clone appeared a single time. The chain links TRBV11-2 to TRBJ2-7; perhaps TRBD1 as D (5 bases). Germline CDR1 is SGHAT and CDR2 is FQNNGV. The V gene lost 1 base and the J gene lost 2 bases, with 12 bases spanning the gap. The CDR3 extends over 15 amino acids. The CDR3 is CASSLGAGYTYEQYV. CDR3 nucleotide sequence: TGTGCCAGCAGCTTAGGGGCAGGGTATACCTACGAGCAGTACGTC.

This chain joins TRBV7-9 and TRBJ2-5, with 15 bases that match TRBD2. The ends lost 10 bases at V and 5 bases at J; junction bases unmatched: 8. The germline V gene encodes CDR1 SEHNR and CDR2 FQNEAQ (reference sequence). There are 15 residues in the CDR3. The CDR3 region has the DNA TGTGCCACCAGGACTAGCGGGGGGGCCGCGGAGACCCAGTACTTC. Its translation is CATRTSGGAAETQYF.

V is TRBV9 and J is TRBJ1-2; TRBD1 aligns across 7 bases. The CDR3 runs to 15 residues. The V segment lost 4 bases and the J segment 0 bases; nucleotides outside the gene matches: 6. Per the germline V gene, CDR1 is SGDLS and CDR2 is YYNGEE. CDR3 sequence: CASSPNRGANYGYTF. The CDR3, as DNA: TGTGCCAGCAGCCCAAACAGGGGAGCTAACTATGGCTACACCTTC.

This chain's CDR3 is CASSQAGGGEKLFF. CDR3 in DNA: TGTGCCAGCAGCCAAGCAGGGGGAGGAGAAAAACTGTTTTTT. The V gene is TRBV3-1 (or the pseudogene TRBV3-2), the J gene TRBJ1-4; 7 nucleotides align to TRBD1. The germline CDR1 and CDR2 sequences are LGHDT and YNNKEL (reference sequence). The CDR3 extends over 14 amino acids. With 1 base clipped from V and 8 bases from J, the junction kept 4 bases outside the gene matches.

The CDR3 bases are TGTGCCAGCAGCCCGAGGGTGGGACAGGGGGCCACTGAAGCTTTCTTT. This translates into CASSPRVGQGATEAFF. The genes are TRBV9 and TRBJ1-1; TRBD1 matches at 12 bases. Germline CDR1 and CDR2: SGDLS and YYNGEE. The CDR3 spans 16 residues. The V segment lost 4 bases and the J segment 4 bases; nucleotides outside the gene matches: 8.

This rearrangement joins TRBV19 to TRBJ1-3, with no clear D. CDR1 is LNHDA and CDR2 is SQIVND in the germline V gene (reference sequence). This CDR3 comprises 15 residues. Trimming stripped 2 bases from V and 0 bases from J, with 8 bases between. The CDR3 region is CASSIWASSGNTIYF. For the CDR3, the DNA is TGTGCCAGTAGTATATGGGCCAGCTCTGGAAACACCATATATTTT.

This clone turned up a few times. This chain uses TRBV5-6 with TRBJ2-7, with D possibly TRBD1 on 5 matching bases. V shed 2 bases and J shed 1 base, with 10 bases lying between them. Germline loops: CDR1 SGHDT, CDR2 YYEEEE. The length of the CDR3 is 14 residues. CDR3 sequence (DNA): TGTGCCAGCAGCTTAGGGGTTCCTTCCTACGAGCAGTACGTC. As protein: CASSLGVPSYEQYV.

The V call is TRBV18, the J call TRBJ1-4, with D possibly matching TRBD1 (5 bases). The germline V and J ends were trimmed by 3 bases and 2 bases, with 16 bases remaining between them. The CDR3 has 17 residues. The germline V gene has CDR1 KGHSH and CDR2 LQKENI. This CDR3 reads CASSPSMGRGTNEKLFF. The CDR3 DNA follows: TGTGCCAGCTCACCCTCCATGGGGAGGGGTACTAATGAAAAACTGTTTTTT.

This rearrangement joins TRBV27 to TRBJ1-1; 7 positions match TRBD1. From germline, CDR1 is MNHEY and CDR2 SMNVEV (reference sequence). V lost 3 bases to trimming and J lost 1 base; unmatched junction nucleotides: 5. This CDR3 region has 15 residues. The CDR3 is CASSFSTGTNTEAFF. The CDR3 DNA reads as TGTGCCAGCAGTTTCTCGACAGGGACGAACACTGAAGCTTTCTTT.

CDR3 amino acids: CATSREVGQQSPLHF. The CDR3 DNA reads TGTGCCACCAGCAGAGAGGTGGGACAGCAGTCACCCCTCCACTTT. The chain combines TRBV15 with TRBJ1-6; 7 nucleotides align to TRBD1. V gave up 0 bases and J gave up 10 bases; unmatched junction bases: 6. Germline V gene sequence: CDR1 LNHNV, CDR2 YYDKDF (reference sequence). The CDR3 runs to 15 residues.